Detailed here is one TCR beta chain. No antigen is known for it. Trimming stripped 3 bases from V and 7 bases from J, with 14 bases between. Germline values: CDR1 SGHDT, CDR2 YYEEEE. The CDR3 runs to 14 residues. TCRdb reprocessed the RT-PCR reads with MiXCR, giving one entry per CDR3 protein. The top ten hold more than 9.5% of the sample, which has roughly 570,000 distinct CDR3 sequences, 12% to 15% seen once. The data belong to a study of response to subunit inactivated influenza vaccine. Whole-study results and caveats: The authors proposed limited new T cell recruitment per seasonal influenza vaccination.

Sequences were derived from PBMCs from blood, sampled 11 to 12 days after vaccination. This chain links TRBV5-6 with TRBJ2-1; TRBD2 might be the D (6 bases). This sequence originates from a man aged 50 to 60 who received an inactivated influenza vaccine. DNA for the CDR3: TGTGCCAGCAGCTGGGGGAGCGGGCCAAATGAGCAGTTCTTC. Translation gives CASSWGSGPNEQFF.